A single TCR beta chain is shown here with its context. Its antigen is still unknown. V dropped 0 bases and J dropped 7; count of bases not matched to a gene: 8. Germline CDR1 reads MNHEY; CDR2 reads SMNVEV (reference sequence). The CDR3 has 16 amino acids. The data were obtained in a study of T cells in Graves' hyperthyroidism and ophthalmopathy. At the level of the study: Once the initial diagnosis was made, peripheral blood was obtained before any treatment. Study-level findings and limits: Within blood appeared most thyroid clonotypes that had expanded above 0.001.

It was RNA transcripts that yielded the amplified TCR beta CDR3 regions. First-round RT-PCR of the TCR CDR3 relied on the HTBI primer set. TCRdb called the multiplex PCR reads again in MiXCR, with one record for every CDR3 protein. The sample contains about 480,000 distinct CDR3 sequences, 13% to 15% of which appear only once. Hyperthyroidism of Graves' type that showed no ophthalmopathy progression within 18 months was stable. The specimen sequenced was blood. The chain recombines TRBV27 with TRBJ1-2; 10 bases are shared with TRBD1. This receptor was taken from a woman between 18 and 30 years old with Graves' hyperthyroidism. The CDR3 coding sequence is TGTGCCAGCAGTTTATCGATGACAGGGGGCGCGGGTGGCTACACCTTC. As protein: CASSLSMTGGAGGYTF.